The clone carrying this TCR beta chain was counted ten times or more. The read is 3 residues too short to cover the CDR3 end, so that end is filled in from the germline J gene. These data belong to a study of T cell clonality in common variable immunodeficiency. Sequencing input was equivalent genomic DNA from CVID and controls. The repertoire was sequenced with immunoSEQ multiplex PCR; TCRdb's copy has only in-frame clones and lacks some. The sample presents some 42,000 clones, none singletons. V was pared by 8 bases and J by 1 base, with 3 bases of the junction left unmatched. The germline CDR1 and CDR2 sequences are SNHLY and FYNNEI. CDR3 length: 16 amino acids.

The rearrangement joins TRBV2 to TRBJ2-6, with 12 bases identical to TRBD1. The TCR originated in a person between 18 and 75 years old in good health. Sequenced input: peripheral blood mononuclear cells. CDR3 in amino acids: CASSGQGASGANVLTF. The DNA read from the CDR3 is TGTGCCAGCTCGGGACAGGGGGCGTCTGGGGCCAACGTC.